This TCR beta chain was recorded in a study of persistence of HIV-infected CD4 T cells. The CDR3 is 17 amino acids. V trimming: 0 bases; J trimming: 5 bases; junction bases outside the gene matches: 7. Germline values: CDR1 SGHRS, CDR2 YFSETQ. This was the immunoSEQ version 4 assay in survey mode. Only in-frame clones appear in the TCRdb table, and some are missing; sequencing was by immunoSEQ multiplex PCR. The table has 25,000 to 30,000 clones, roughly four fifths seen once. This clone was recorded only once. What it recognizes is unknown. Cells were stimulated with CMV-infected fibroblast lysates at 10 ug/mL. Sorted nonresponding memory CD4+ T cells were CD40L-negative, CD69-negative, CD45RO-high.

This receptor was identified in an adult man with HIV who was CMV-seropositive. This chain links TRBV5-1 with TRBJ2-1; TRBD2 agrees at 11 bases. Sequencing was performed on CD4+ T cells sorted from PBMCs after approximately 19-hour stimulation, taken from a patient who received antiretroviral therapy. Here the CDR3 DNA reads TGCGCCAGCAGCTTGGCCTGGGCTAGCGGGGGGCACAATGAGCAGTTCTTC. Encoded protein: CASSLAWASGGHNEQFF.